The present entry profiles one T cell receptor (beta chain) with its context. Its antigen is unknown. PCR employed 60 Vbeta and 13 Jbeta primers. Original processing notes: The authors later counted roughly 76 million unique TCR beta chains, roughly 10 million of them shared. Method: immunoSEQ multiplex PCR; TCRdb's copy keeps in-frame clones and lacks some. V and J calls and clone size follow that table, whereas D and trimming were derived from the DNA. The sample yields 150,000 or so clones, 70% to 80% seen once. V was trimmed by 2 bases and J by 3 bases, leaving 10 bases between them. The CDR3 extends over 14 amino acids. CDR1 is PRHDT, CDR2 FYEKMQ, per germline (reference sequence). The sample belongs to a study of cytomegalovirus exposure and HLA in healthy donors. Study-wide results and caveats: Investigators reported under 200 TCR beta chains as tied to cytomegalovirus. Among the most significant clusters, several appeared linked to common viral pathogens in a later analysis.

The source material was PBMCs. The J gene is TRBJ2-5, the V gene TRBV13; the D gene is possibly TRBD2 (5 bases). This receptor was obtained from a man between 40 and 49 years old in good health and CMV-seropositive. The CDR3 DNA sequence: TGTGCCAGCAGCTTAATGTGGCGGGAAGAGACCCAGTACTTC. Protein sequence: CASSLMWREETQYF. The whole variable domain, filled in from reference TRBV13 and TRBJ2-5, reads AAGVIQSPRHLIKEKRETATLKCYPIPRHDTVYWYQQGPGQDPQFLISFYEKMQSDKGSIPDRFSAQQFSDYHSELNMSSLELGDSALYFCASSLMWREETQYFGPGTRLLVL.